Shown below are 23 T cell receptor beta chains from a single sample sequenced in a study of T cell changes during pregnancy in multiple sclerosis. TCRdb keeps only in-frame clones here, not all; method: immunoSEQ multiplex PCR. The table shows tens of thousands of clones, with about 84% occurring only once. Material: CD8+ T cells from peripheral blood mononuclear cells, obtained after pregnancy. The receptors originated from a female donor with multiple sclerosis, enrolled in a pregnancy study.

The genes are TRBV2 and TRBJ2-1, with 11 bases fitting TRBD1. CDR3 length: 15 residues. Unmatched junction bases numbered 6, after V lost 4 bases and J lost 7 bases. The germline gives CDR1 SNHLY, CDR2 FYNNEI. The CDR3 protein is CASSGTGGPLNEQFF. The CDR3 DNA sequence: TGTGCCAGCAGTGGGACAGGGGGCCCATTAAATGAGCAGTTCTTC.

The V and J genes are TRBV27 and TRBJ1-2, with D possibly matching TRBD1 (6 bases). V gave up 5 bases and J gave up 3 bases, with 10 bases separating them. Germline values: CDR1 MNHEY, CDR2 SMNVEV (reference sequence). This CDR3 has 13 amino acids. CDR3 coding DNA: TGTGCCAGCAGTCCTACAGGGTACTATGGCTACACCTTC. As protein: CASSPTGYYGYTF.

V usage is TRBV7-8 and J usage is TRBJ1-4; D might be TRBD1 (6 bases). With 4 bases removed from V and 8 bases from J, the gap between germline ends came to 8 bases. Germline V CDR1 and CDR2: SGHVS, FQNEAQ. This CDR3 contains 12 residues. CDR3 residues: CASSSQGEKLFF. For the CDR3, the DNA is TGTGCCAGCAGCTCACAGGGAGAAAAACTGTTTTTT.

The chain's CDR3 is CASSHRQGVQETQYF. As DNA, the CDR3 is TGCGCCAGCAGCCATCGACAGGGAGTCCAAGAGACCCAGTACTTC. This rearrangement joins TRBV4-1 to TRBJ2-5; 7 bases match TRBD1. Germline lookup yields CDR1 MGHRA and CDR2 YSYEKL. Losses at the gene ends were 3 bases for V and 1 base for J; bases not matched to a gene: 5. The CDR3 is 15 residues long.

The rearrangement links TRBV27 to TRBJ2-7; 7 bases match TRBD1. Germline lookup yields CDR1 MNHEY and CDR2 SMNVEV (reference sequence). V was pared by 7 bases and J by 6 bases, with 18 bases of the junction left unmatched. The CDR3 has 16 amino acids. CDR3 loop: CASNPAQGGAGGEQYF. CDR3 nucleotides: TGTGCCAGCAACCCTGCCCAAGGTGGGGCAGGGGGCGAGCAGTACTTC.

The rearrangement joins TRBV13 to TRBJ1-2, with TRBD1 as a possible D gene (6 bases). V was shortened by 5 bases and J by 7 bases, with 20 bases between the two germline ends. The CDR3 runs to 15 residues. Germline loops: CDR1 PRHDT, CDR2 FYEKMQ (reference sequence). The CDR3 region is CASSPGPGQFAGYTF. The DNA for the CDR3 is TGTGCCAGCAGCCCTGGCCCCGGACAGTTCGCTGGCTACACCTTC.

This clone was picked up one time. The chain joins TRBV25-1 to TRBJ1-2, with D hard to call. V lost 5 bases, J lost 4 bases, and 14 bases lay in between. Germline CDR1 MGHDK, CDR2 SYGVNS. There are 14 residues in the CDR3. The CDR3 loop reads CASSSSGVTYGYTF. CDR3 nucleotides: TGTGCCAGCAGTTCCTCTGGAGTTACCTATGGCTACACCTTC.

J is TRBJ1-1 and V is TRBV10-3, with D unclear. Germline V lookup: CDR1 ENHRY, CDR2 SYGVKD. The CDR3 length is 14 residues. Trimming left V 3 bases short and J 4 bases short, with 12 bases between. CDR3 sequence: CAISDPTIATEAFF. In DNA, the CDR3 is TGTGCCATCAGTGACCCGACGATAGCCACTGAAGCTTTCTTT.

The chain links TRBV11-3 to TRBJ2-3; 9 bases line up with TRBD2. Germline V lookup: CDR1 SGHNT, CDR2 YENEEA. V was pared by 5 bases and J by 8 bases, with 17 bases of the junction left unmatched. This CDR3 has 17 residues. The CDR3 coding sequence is TGTGCCAGCAGCCCGCCTGGGGAGAGCGGGGGGCCCGGTACGCAGTATTTT. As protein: CASSPPGESGGPGTQYF.

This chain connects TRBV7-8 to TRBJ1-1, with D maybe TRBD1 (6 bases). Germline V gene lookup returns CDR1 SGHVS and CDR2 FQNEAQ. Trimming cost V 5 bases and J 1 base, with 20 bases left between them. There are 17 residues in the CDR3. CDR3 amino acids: CASSPATGSSKNTEAFF. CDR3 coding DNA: TGTGCCAGCAGCCCCGCCACAGGGTCCAGTAAGAACACTGAAGCTTTCTTT.

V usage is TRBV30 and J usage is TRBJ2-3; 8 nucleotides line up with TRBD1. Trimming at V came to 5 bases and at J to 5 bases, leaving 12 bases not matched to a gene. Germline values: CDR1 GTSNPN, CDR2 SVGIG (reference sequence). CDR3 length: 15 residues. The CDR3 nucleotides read TGTGCCTGGGAACCAGGGGGCGGCTTGTTAGATACGCAGTATTTT. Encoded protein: CAWEPGGGLLDTQYF.

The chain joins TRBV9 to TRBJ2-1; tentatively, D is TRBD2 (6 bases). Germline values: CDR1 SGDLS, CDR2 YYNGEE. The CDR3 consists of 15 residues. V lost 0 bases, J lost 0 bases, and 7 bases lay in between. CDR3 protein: CASSVVGGSYNEQFF. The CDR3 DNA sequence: TGTGCCAGCAGCGTAGTCGGGGGCTCCTACAATGAGCAGTTCTTC.

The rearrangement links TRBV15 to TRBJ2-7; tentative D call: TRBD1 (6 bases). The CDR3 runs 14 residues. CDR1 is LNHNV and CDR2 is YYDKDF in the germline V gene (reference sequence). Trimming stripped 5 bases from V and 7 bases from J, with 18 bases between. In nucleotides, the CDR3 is TGTGCCACCAGCGCCCGGGACAACCTCTTGGAGCAGTACTTC. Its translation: CATSARDNLLEQYF.

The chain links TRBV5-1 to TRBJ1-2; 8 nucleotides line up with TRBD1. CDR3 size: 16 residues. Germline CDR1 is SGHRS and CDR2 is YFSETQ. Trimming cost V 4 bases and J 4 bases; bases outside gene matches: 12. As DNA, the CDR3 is TGCGCCAGCAGCCCAACCTTCAACAGGGGGACCTATGGCTACACCTTC. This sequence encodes CASSPTFNRGTYGYTF.

CDR3 region: CASSLSSRVNYGYTF. The CDR3 bases are TGTGCCAGCAGCTTGAGTTCCAGGGTAAACTATGGCTACACCTTC. The chain carries TRBV5-4 and TRBJ1-2; a possible D gene is TRBD1 (5 bases). CDR1 is SGHNT, CDR2 YYREEE, per germline (reference sequence). The CDR3 loop spans 15 amino acids. The ends were cut back, 1 base at V and 2 bases at J, with 12 bases in the middle.

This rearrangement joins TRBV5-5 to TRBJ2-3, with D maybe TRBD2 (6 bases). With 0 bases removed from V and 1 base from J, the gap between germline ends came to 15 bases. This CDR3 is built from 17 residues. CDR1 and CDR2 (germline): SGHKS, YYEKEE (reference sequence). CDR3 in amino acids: CASSLGIAGWGTDTQYF. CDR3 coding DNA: TGTGCCAGCAGCTTGGGGATTGCGGGGTGGGGCACAGATACGCAGTATTTT.

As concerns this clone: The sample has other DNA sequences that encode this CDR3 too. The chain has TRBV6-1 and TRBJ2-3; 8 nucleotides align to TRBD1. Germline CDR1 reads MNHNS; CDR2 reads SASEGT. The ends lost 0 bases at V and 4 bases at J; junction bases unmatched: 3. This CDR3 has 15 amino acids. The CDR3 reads CASSEAAGGADTQYF. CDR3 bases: TGTGCCAGCAGTGAAGCAGCAGGGGGCGCAGATACGCAGTATTTT.

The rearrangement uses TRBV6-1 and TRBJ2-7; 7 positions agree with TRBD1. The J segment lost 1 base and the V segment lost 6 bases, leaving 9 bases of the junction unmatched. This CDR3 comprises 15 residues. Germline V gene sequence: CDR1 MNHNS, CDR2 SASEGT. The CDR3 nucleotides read TGTGCCAGCAGCCTCCCAGGGGGTGGGTCCTACGAGCAGTACTTC. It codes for CASSLPGGGSYEQYF.

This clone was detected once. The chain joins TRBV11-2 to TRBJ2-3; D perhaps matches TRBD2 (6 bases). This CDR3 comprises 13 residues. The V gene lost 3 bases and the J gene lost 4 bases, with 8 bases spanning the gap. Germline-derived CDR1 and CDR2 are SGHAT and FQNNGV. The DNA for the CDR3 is TGTGCCAGCAGCTTCTCGGGGGCAGATACGCAGTATTTT. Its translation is CASSFSGADTQYF.

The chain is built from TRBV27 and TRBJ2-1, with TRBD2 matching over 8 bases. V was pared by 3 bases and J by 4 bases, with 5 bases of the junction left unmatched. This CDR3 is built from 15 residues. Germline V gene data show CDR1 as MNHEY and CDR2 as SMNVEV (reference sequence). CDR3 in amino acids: CASSFGGGSYNEQFF. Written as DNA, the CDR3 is TGTGCCAGCAGTTTCGGCGGGGGGTCTTACAATGAGCAGTTCTTC.

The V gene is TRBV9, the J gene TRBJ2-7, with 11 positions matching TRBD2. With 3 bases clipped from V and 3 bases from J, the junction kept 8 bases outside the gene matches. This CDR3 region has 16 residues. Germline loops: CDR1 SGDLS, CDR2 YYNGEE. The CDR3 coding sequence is TGTGCCAGCAGCGCTCAGACTAGCGGGGAAGACTACGAGCAGTACTTC. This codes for CASSAQTSGEDYEQYF.

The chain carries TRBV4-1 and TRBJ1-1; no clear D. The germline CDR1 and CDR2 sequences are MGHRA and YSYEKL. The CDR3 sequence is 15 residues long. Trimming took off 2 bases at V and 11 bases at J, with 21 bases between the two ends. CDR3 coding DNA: TGCGCCAGCAGCCAAAACCCGGGAAATACAATGGGTGCTTTCTTT. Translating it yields CASSQNPGNTMGAFF.

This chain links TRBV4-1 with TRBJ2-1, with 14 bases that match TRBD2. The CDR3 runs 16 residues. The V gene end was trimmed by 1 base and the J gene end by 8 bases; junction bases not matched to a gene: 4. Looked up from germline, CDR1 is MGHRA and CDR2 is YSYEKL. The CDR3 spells CASSQGLAGGRDEQFF. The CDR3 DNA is TGCGCCAGCAGCCAAGGACTAGCGGGGGGGCGTGATGAGCAGTTCTTC.